These 20 T cell receptor beta chains originate from one sample sequenced in a study of blood T cell repertoires in COVID-19. Profiling relied on immunoSEQ multiplex PCR, and the TCRdb table lists in-frame clones only, not all of them. The repertoire holds roughly 180,000 clones, with 70% to 90% as singletons. Sequenced sample: peripheral blood. Receptors originate from a woman aged 45-60 years with COVID-19, enrolled during active disease.

The V and J genes are TRBV4-2 and TRBJ2-2; the D gene is possibly TRBD2 (6 bases). This CDR3 spans 17 amino acids. The germline V gene encodes CDR1 LGHNA and CDR2 YNFKEQ. V lost 3 bases, J lost 6 bases, and 20 bases lay in between. The CDR3 nucleotides are TGTGCCAGCAGCCAGACACGGACGGTGGAGGGGTCCGGGGAGCTGTTTTTT. Translated, it gives CASSQTRTVEGSGELFF.

The V and J genes are TRBV4-1 and TRBJ1-1; 7 bases agree with TRBD1. The germline V gene has CDR1 MGHRA and CDR2 YSYEKL. The CDR3 spans 16 residues. J gave up 3 bases and V 1 base, and 8 bases lay outside the gene matches. CDR3 bases: TGCGCCAGCAGCCAAGTGGGGAAGGGGGCTGACACTGAAGCTTTCTTT. This translates into CASSQVGKGADTEAFF.

The gene calls are TRBV20-1 and TRBJ2-5; D possibly corresponds to TRBD2 (6 bases). Germline loops: CDR1 DFQATT, CDR2 SNEGSKA (reference sequence). The CDR3 has 13 amino acids. V lost 3 bases, J lost 9 bases, and 17 bases lay in between. CDR3 DNA sequence: TGCAGTGCTAGTCCGGGCGGGACGGGGGCCCAGTACTTC. Translated: CSASPGGTGAQYF.

The chain is built from TRBV10-3 and TRBJ1-6; weak D call: TRBD1 (5 bases). The CDR3 spans 14 residues. From germline, CDR1 is ENHRY and CDR2 SYGVKD. With 4 bases removed from V and 5 bases from J, the gap between germline ends came to 9 bases. The CDR3 nucleotides are TGTGCCATCAGTGGGCGGGGGAATAATTCACCCCTCCACTTT. It translates to CAISGRGNNSPLHF.

V is TRBV7-2 and J is TRBJ2-7, with D unresolved. The CDR3 covers 12 residues. CDR1 and CDR2 from the germline V gene are SGHTA and FQGNSA. V lost 3 bases and J lost 5, with 8 bases in between. In nucleotides, the CDR3 is TGTGCCAGCAGCTTGGGCATCGACGAGCAGTACTTC. Amino acids: CASSLGIDEQYF.

DNA of the CDR3: TGTGCCAGCAGTTACTTCACAGGGGTTAATTCACCCCTCCACTTT. Residues: CASSYFTGVNSPLHF. The gene calls are TRBV6-5 and TRBJ1-6; 7 nucleotides line up with TRBD1. V lost 1 base and J lost 6; bases outside the gene matches: 3. The CDR3 runs to 15 residues. Germline V gene data show CDR1 as MNHEY and CDR2 as SVGAGI.

The chain is built from TRBV9 and TRBJ2-1; 9 nucleotides align to TRBD2. The CDR3 totals 16 residues. J lost 9 bases, V lost 4 bases, and 14 bases had no gene match. Germline CDR1 is SGDLS and CDR2 is YYNGEE. The CDR3 loop is CASSPWLAGARSEQFF. The CDR3 region has the DNA TGTGCCAGCAGCCCATGGTTAGCGGGGGCGAGGAGTGAGCAGTTCTTC.

This sequence joins TRBV6-5 and TRBJ1-3; TRBD1 matches 10 bases. Germline values: CDR1 MNHEY, CDR2 SVGAGI. V shed 0 bases and J 4 bases; nucleotides not matched to a gene: 3. This CDR3 has 16 residues. Here the CDR3 reads CASSYSGQGNGNTIYF. Here the CDR3 DNA reads TGTGCCAGCAGTTACTCGGGACAGGGGAACGGAAACACCATATATTTT.

The V and J genes are TRBV15 and TRBJ2-3, with D maybe TRBD1 (5 bases). Looked up from germline, CDR1 is LNHNV and CDR2 is YYDKDF (reference sequence). The CDR3 is made up of 16 amino acids. Trimming left V 4 bases short and J 1 base short, with 15 bases between. Here the CDR3 DNA reads TGTGCCACCAGCACAACCCCCGGCAGGGGCACAGATACGCAGTATTTT. Translation gives CATSTTPGRGTDTQYF.

This clone was detected a few times. The chain uses TRBV12-3 or TRBV12-4 and TRBJ2-7; D ambiguous. With 6 bases removed from V and 2 bases from J, the gap between germline ends came to 8 bases. This CDR3 comprises 12 residues. The DNA of the CDR3 is TGTGCCAGCAGCCCAGTTACCTACGAGCAGTACTTC. This encodes CASSPVTYEQYF.

The gene calls are TRBV7-2 and TRBJ1-2; 11 bases are shared with TRBD1. The germline CDR1 and CDR2 sequences are SGHTA and FQGNSA. The trim removed 5 bases at V and 8 bases at J, leaving 10 bases unmatched. CDR3 length equals 15 residues. The CDR3 sequence is CASSPTGQGAWGYTF. CDR3 DNA sequence: TGTGCCAGCAGCCCCACCGGACAGGGGGCTTGGGGCTACACCTTC.

V gene TRBV7-2 combines with J gene TRBJ2-7; TRBD2 aligns across 8 bases. V was pared by 4 bases and J by 4 bases, with 3 bases of the junction left unmatched. The CDR3 spans 13 residues. Germline-derived CDR1 and CDR2 are SGHTA and FQGNSA. The CDR3 protein is CASSSQRGYEQYF. The CDR3 DNA sequence: TGTGCCAGCAGCTCCCAGCGGGGGTACGAGCAGTACTTC.

The rearrangement uses TRBV3-1 (or the pseudogene TRBV3-2) and TRBJ1-1, with a weak D call TRBD1 (6 bases). The CDR3 sequence is 13 residues long. The V gene's germline CDR1 is LGHDT and CDR2 YNNKEL (reference sequence). Trimming took off 4 bases at V and 5 bases at J, with 11 bases between the two ends. CDR3 sequence reads: CASSPQGRTEAFF. The CDR3 DNA is TGTGCCAGCAGCCCACAGGGTCGGACTGAAGCTTTCTTT.

This clone has just a few counts. V is TRBV7-8 and J is TRBJ1-6; TRBD1 might be the D (6 bases). V was shortened by 5 bases and J by 9 bases, with 11 bases between the two germline ends. The CDR3 runs 13 residues. Germline V gene lookup returns CDR1 SGHVS and CDR2 FQNEAQ. CDR3 in DNA: TGTGCCAGCAGCACCGGACAGATTTCACCCCTCCACTTT. It specifies CASSTGQISPLHF.

The chain uses TRBV6-1 and TRBJ2-7, with a tentative D call TRBD2 (6 bases). The length of the CDR3 is 14 residues. With 2 bases removed from V and 5 bases from J, the gap between germline ends came to 13 bases. Germline loops: CDR1 MNHNS, CDR2 SASEGT. The chain's CDR3 is CASSERWRGNEQYF. CDR3 coding DNA: TGTGCCAGCAGTGAAAGGTGGAGGGGTAACGAGCAGTACTTC.

The chain has TRBV10-2 and TRBJ1-2, with 9 nucleotides matching TRBD1. This CDR3 is 13 amino acids long. The V gene end was trimmed by 8 bases and the J gene end by 3 bases; junction bases not matched to a gene: 4. Germline loops: CDR1 WSHSY, CDR2 SAAADI. CDR3 amino acids: CASGRQGDYGYTF. For the CDR3, the DNA is TGCGCCAGCGGGAGACAGGGGGACTATGGCTACACCTTC.

The rearrangement links TRBV3-1 (or the pseudogene TRBV3-2) to TRBJ1-5, with D uncertain. This CDR3 region has 14 residues. CDR1 is LGHDT, CDR2 YNNKEL, per germline (reference sequence). Trimming shortened V by 4 bases and J by 9 bases, and 16 bases separated the two germline ends. Here the CDR3 DNA reads TGTGCCAGCAGCCCGGACGGCGGAGCGGGGCCCCAGCATTTT. Its translation is CASSPDGGAGPQHF.

This rearrangement joins TRBV5-1 to TRBJ2-6; 8 bases map to TRBD1. This CDR3 is 18 amino acids long. Germline V CDR1 and CDR2: SGHRS, YFSETQ. V dropped 4 bases and J dropped 0; count of bases not matched to a gene: 9. In nucleotides, the CDR3 is TGCGCCAGCAGCCACAGGACAGGGACGAACTCTGGGGCCAACGTCCTGACTTTC. Translation gives CASSHRTGTNSGANVLTF.

The genes are TRBV1 and TRBJ2-3; TRBD1 reflects the table's D call only, with no check against the DNA. TRBV1 is shown as a pseudogene. The CDR3 contains 16 residues. CDR3 sequence: CTSSQDGGGGTDTQYF. The DNA for the CDR3 is TGCACCAGCAGCCAAGATGGGGGCGGCGGCACAGATACGCAGTATTTT.

The chain links TRBV4-1 to TRBJ2-4, with TRBD1 matching over 8 bases. CDR3 length: 18 residues. CDR1 and CDR2 (germline): MGHRA, YSYEKL. The trim removed 3 bases at V and 0 bases at J, leaving 10 bases unmatched. CDR3 nucleotide sequence: TGCGCCAGCAGCCATTGGCCCGGACAGGGCCCAGCCAAAAACATTCAGTACTTC. The encoded protein is CASSHWPGQGPAKNIQYF.